These 20 T cell receptor beta chains share one sample of origin, sequenced in a study of blood T cell repertoires in COVID-19. Produced via immunoSEQ multiplex PCR; TCRdb's table is partial and in-frame only. The repertoire holds 200,000 to 300,000 clones, with 86% as singletons. Source material: peripheral blood. Every receptor here comes from a man in his 60s with acute or convalescent COVID-19.

This rearrangement joins TRBV6-6 to TRBJ2-7; possibly TRBD1 for D (6 bases). The germline V and J ends were trimmed by 6 bases and 5 bases, with 14 bases remaining between them. The CDR3 consists of 13 residues. CDR1 is MNHNY and CDR2 is SVGAGI in the germline V gene (reference sequence). The CDR3 region is CASSSTGPHEQYF. DNA of the CDR3: TGTGCCAGCAGCTCCACAGGGCCCCACGAGCAGTACTTC.

The CDR3 reads CASSYSGRTTGYTF. In nucleotides, the CDR3 is TGTGCCAGCAGTTACTCCGGCAGAACTACCGGCTACACCTTC. This chain uses TRBV6-2 or TRBV6-3 with TRBJ1-2; D is unresolved. Germline V CDR1 and CDR2: MNHEY, SVGEGT. The germline V and J ends were trimmed by 0 bases and 8 bases, with 13 bases remaining between them. The CDR3 totals 14 residues.

The chain links TRBV11-3 to TRBJ1-3, with 10 nucleotides matching TRBD1. This CDR3 region has 16 residues. Germline V lookup: CDR1 SGHNT, CDR2 YENEEA. V was clipped by 5 bases and J by 4 bases; unmatched bases: 8. The CDR3 DNA reads TGTGCCAGCAGCACCCCGGGACAGGGGTCAGGAAACACCATATATTTT. This translates into CASSTPGQGSGNTIYF.

The chain is built from TRBV9 and TRBJ2-3, with 11 positions matching TRBD2. This CDR3 spans 15 amino acids. Germline V gene lookup returns CDR1 SGDLS and CDR2 YYNGEE. V was clipped by 3 bases and J by 2 bases; unmatched bases: 2. CDR3 sequence (DNA): TGTGCCAGCAGCGCGACTAGCGGGGTCACAGATACGCAGTATTTT. Amino acids: CASSATSGVTDTQYF.

The table lists this clone with a count of one. The chain uses TRBV5-1 and TRBJ1-2; D not certain. V lost 1 base and J lost 3, with 10 bases in between. Looked up from germline, CDR1 is SGHRS and CDR2 is YFSETQ. This CDR3 comprises 14 residues. CDR3 region: CASSLLQMDYGYTF. In DNA, the CDR3 is TGCGCCAGCAGCTTGTTACAGATGGACTATGGCTACACCTTC.

The chain couples TRBV18 to TRBJ1-1; D is possibly TRBD1 (6 bases). Between the trimmed V and J ends, which lost 5 bases and 2 bases, there was a span of 15 bases. Germline V gives CDR1 KGHSH, CDR2 LQKENI. The CDR3 loop spans 15 amino acids. CDR3 region: CASSNTGRGNTEAFF. CDR3 DNA sequence: TGTGCCAGCTCAAATACAGGGAGGGGCAACACTGAAGCTTTCTTT.

V and J are TRBV7-3 and TRBJ1-3; tentatively, D is TRBD1 (5 bases). CDR1 SGHTA and CDR2 FQGTGA come from the germline V gene. The CDR3 is 15 amino acids. V lost 0 bases and J lost 4, with 10 bases in between. The CDR3 DNA follows: TGTGCCAGCAGCTTAACGGGGGGACCAGGAAACACCATATATTTT. Its translation: CASSLTGGPGNTIYF.

The chain uses TRBV12-3 or TRBV12-4 and TRBJ2-7; D remains ambiguous. Trimming left V 4 bases short and J 9 bases short, with 13 bases between. This CDR3 has 12 amino acids. DNA for the CDR3: TGTGCCAGCAGTTCCTCTAGGATTGCGCAGTACTTC. It yields the protein CASSSSRIAQYF.

This clone appeared a single time. The CDR3 DNA reads TGCAGCGTCCCAACAAGCGGGAAGTTATCCTACAATGAGCAGTTCTTC. Translated, it gives CSVPTSGKLSYNEQFF. The chain combines TRBV29-1 with TRBJ2-1; 7 bases align to TRBD2. Germline-derived CDR1 and CDR2 are SQVTM and ANQGSEA. V shed 6 bases and J 1 base; nucleotides not matched to a gene: 12. CDR3 length equals 16 residues.

J is TRBJ1-2 and V is TRBV7-9, with D perhaps matching TRBD1 (5 bases). Germline lookup yields CDR1 SEHNR and CDR2 FQNEAQ (reference sequence). Trimming left V 2 bases short and J 6 bases short, with 10 bases between. This CDR3 region has 13 residues. The DNA of the CDR3 is TGTGCCAGCAGCTTAACAGGAAGCGATGGCTACACCTTC. Translated, it gives CASSLTGSDGYTF.

The V gene is TRBV7-9, the J gene TRBJ2-4; D might be TRBD2 (5 bases). The length of the CDR3 is 15 residues. V was cut by 2 bases and J by 5 bases, with 13 bases left in between. Germline V gene lookup returns CDR1 SEHNR and CDR2 FQNEAQ (reference sequence). CDR3 in DNA: TGTGCCAGCAGCTTATGGGGTAGCGAGGAAAACATTCAGTACTTC. It specifies CASSLWGSEENIQYF.

The V call is TRBV5-4, the J call TRBJ2-7; 7 nucleotides line up with TRBD2. CDR3 length: 15 residues. Germline V gene sequence: CDR1 SGHNT, CDR2 YYREEE (reference sequence). V lost 4 bases and J lost 0; bases outside the gene matches: 7. CDR3 DNA sequence: TGTGCCAGCAGCGGAGCGGGATCTCTCTCCTACGAGCAGTACTTC. This translates into CASSGAGSLSYEQYF. Variable domain in full (rest from reference TRBV5-4 and TRBJ2-7): ETGVTQSPTHLIKTRGQQVTLRCSSQSGHNTVSWYQQALGQGPQFIFQYYREEENGRGNFPPRFSGLQFPNYSSELNVNALELDDSALYLCASSGAGSLSYEQYFGPGTRLTVT.

V and J are TRBV7-3 and TRBJ2-3, with D tentatively TRBD2 (5 bases). There are 14 residues in the CDR3. CDR1 and CDR2 from the germline V gene are SGHTA and FQGTGA. Trimming pared 3 bases from V and 2 bases from J, leaving 9 bases between. DNA for the CDR3: TGTGCCAGCAGCTTTGGGAGATCCACAGATACGCAGTATTTT. Translating it yields CASSFGRSTDTQYF.

The chain uses TRBV6-6 and TRBJ1-5, with 8 bases lining up with TRBD1. The CDR3 is 16 amino acids. Germline values: CDR1 MNHNY, CDR2 SVGAGI (reference sequence). V lost 2 bases, J lost 6 bases, and 9 bases stayed unmatched. CDR3 sequence (DNA): TGTGCCAGCAGTTACCTGGCAGGGGGCGAGCGTCAGCCCCAGCATTTT. This sequence encodes CASSYLAGGERQPQHF.

This clone was observed a few times. The CDR3 nucleotides are TGTGCCAGCAGCTCAAGACAGGGCAGTGCAAATGAGCAGTTCTTC. Its protein is CASSSRQGSANEQFF. The rearrangement links TRBV5-5 to TRBJ2-1; 7 bases fit TRBD1. The CDR3 has 15 residues. V was clipped by 3 bases and J by 7 bases; unmatched bases: 10. Germline V gene sequence: CDR1 SGHKS, CDR2 YYEKEE (reference sequence).

This clone was seen just once. The chain links TRBV7-9 to TRBJ2-3, with 7 bases aligning to TRBD2. Germline CDR1 is SEHNR and CDR2 is FQNEAQ (reference sequence). The CDR3 consists of 16 residues. V dropped 3 bases and J dropped 5; count of bases not matched to a gene: 11. The CDR3 sequence: CASSFLAWGREDTQYF. CDR3 bases: TGTGCCAGCAGCTTTCTAGCCTGGGGGAGGGAAGATACGCAGTATTTT.

This clone was counted a single time. The chain employs TRBV4-2 and TRBJ2-1; D gene unclear. The germline CDR1 and CDR2 sequences are LGHNA and YNFKEQ. Trimming cost V 3 bases and J 6 bases, with 12 bases left between them. The CDR3 is made up of 14 amino acids. The CDR3: CASSQYTQSNEQFF. The CDR3 DNA follows: TGTGCCAGCAGCCAGTATACACAAAGCAATGAGCAGTTCTTC.

The chain combines TRBV7-3 with TRBJ1-2; D not certain. Trimming shortened V by 2 bases and J by 7 bases, and 11 bases separated the two germline ends. The CDR3 consists of 13 residues. Germline loops: CDR1 SGHTA, CDR2 FQGTGA. As DNA, the CDR3 is TGTGCCAGCAGCTTACGTCCGTCTAGTGGCTACACCTTC. Translation: CASSLRPSSGYTF.

The chain uses TRBV19 and TRBJ2-4; D is unclear. Germline V gene data show CDR1 as LNHDA and CDR2 as SQIVND (reference sequence). The CDR3 runs to 15 residues. Trimming shortened V by 2 bases and J by 3 bases, and 11 bases separated the two germline ends. CDR3 coding DNA: TGTGCCAGTAGTATACCGAATTCAGGCAAAAACATTCAGTACTTC. Translating gives CASSIPNSGKNIQYF.

The rearrangement uses TRBV28 and TRBJ1-2, with TRBD1 identical over 7 bases. J lost 8 bases, V lost 6 bases, and 6 bases had no gene match. CDR3 length: 12 residues. From germline, CDR1 is MDHEN and CDR2 SYDVKM. CDR3 sequence (DNA): TGTGCCAGCAGCCTAATACAGGGGGGCTACACCTTC. The encoded protein is CASSLIQGGYTF.